Listed here are 14 T cell receptor beta chains from one sample, sequenced in a study of blood T cell repertoires in COVID-19. Produced via immunoSEQ multiplex PCR; TCRdb's table is partial and in-frame only. The sample consists of about 210,000 clones, approximately 84% of them appearing once. The specimen sequenced was peripheral blood. These receptors were collected from a woman aged 50 to 65 with active or convalescent COVID-19.

This clone has only a few counts. The gene calls are TRBV3-1 (or the pseudogene TRBV3-2) and TRBJ1-3, with D perhaps matching TRBD1 (5 bases). The CDR3 totals 15 residues. CDR1 is LGHDT and CDR2 is YNNKEL in the germline V gene (reference sequence). V lost 3 bases, J lost 3 bases, and 12 bases lay in between. Here the CDR3 reads CASSQLGARGNTIYF. As DNA, the CDR3 is TGTGCCAGCAGCCAGTTAGGGGCCCGTGGAAACACCATATATTTT.

The chain is built from TRBV10-3 and TRBJ2-7; 9 nucleotides agree with TRBD1. CDR1 is ENHRY, CDR2 SYGVKD, per germline. V trimming: 0 bases; J trimming: 2 bases; junction bases outside the gene matches: 5. The CDR3 is 16 residues long. CDR3 in DNA: TGTGCCATCAGTGAGTCGGGACAGGGACCAACCTACGAGCAGTACGTC. Protein product: CAISESGQGPTYEQYV.

The chain is built from TRBV7-2 and TRBJ2-4; TRBD1 aligns across 11 bases. The V and J ends lost 3 bases and 4 bases, in that order; junction bases with no gene match: 5. Per the germline V gene, CDR1 is SGHTA and CDR2 is FQGNSA. The CDR3 covers 16 residues. The CDR3 loop reads CASSFRRDRGKNIQYF. In DNA, the CDR3 is TGTGCCAGCAGCTTTCGGCGGGACAGGGGGAAAAACATTCAGTACTTC.

This clone has a handful of counts. The rearrangement links TRBV5-1 to TRBJ1-6, with D unresolved. Per the germline V gene, CDR1 is SGHRS and CDR2 is YFSETQ. Between the trimmed V and J ends, which lost 0 bases and 2 bases, there was a span of 6 bases. The CDR3 is made up of 15 amino acids. The CDR3 bases are TGCGCCAGCAGCTTGGAAGCCCCCTATAATTCACCCCTCCACTTT. This gives the protein CASSLEAPYNSPLHF.

The chain combines TRBV28 with TRBJ1-5; D perhaps matches TRBD1 (6 bases). The V gene lost 9 bases and the J gene lost 6 bases, with 15 bases spanning the gap. This CDR3 has 13 amino acids. CDR1 is MDHEN and CDR2 is SYDVKM in the germline V gene. CDR3 coding DNA: TGTGCCAGTAACAGGGATTCGCGTCAGCCCCAGCATTTT. Translated: CASNRDSRQPQHF.

The chain carries TRBV29-1 and TRBJ1-3; no reliable D call. Trimming took 6 bases from V and 4 from J, leaving 10 bases between them. The CDR3 has 12 amino acids. The germline CDR1 and CDR2 sequences are SQVTM and ANQGSEA. CDR3 sequence: CSVREQGNTIYF. As DNA, the CDR3 is TGCAGCGTCCGTGAACAGGGAAACACCATATATTTT.

V is TRBV6-5 and J is TRBJ1-2; TRBD1 aligns across 10 bases. CDR3 length: 14 residues. Germline V gene sequence: CDR1 MNHEY, CDR2 SVGAGI. After removal of 6 bases from V and 4 bases from J, the junction contained 5 bases not matched to a gene. This chain's CDR3 is CASRPRTGGYGYTF. The CDR3 region has the DNA TGTGCCAGCAGACCCAGGACAGGGGGCTATGGCTACACCTTC.

This chain joins TRBV12-3 or TRBV12-4 and TRBJ1-1; D call uncertain. Trimming shortened V by 5 bases and J by 6 bases, and 10 bases separated the two germline ends. The CDR3 is 12 amino acids. The CDR3 loop reads CASSLDPAEAFF. The CDR3 coding sequence is TGTGCCAGCAGTCTAGACCCGGCTGAAGCTTTCTTT.

The chain joins TRBV28 to TRBJ2-5; 11 bases are a match to TRBD2. Germline V gene data show CDR1 as MDHEN and CDR2 as SYDVKM. V lost 8 bases to trimming and J lost 5 bases; unmatched junction nucleotides: 13. The CDR3 totals 16 residues. In DNA, the CDR3 is TGTGCCAGCGGTCTAGCGGGGGGTTCGTCCAGGGAGACCCAGTACTTC. Its protein product is CASGLAGGSSRETQYF.

J is TRBJ1-1 and V is TRBV6-1; no definite D call. Germline assignment: CDR1 MNHNS and CDR2 SASEGT. This CDR3 is built from 13 residues. Trimming took 2 bases from V and 5 from J, leaving 9 bases between them. Here the CDR3 reads CASSENGKTEAFF. In nucleotides, the CDR3 is TGTGCCAGCAGTGAAAACGGGAAGACTGAAGCTTTCTTT.

In the case of this clone: The limits of the CDR3 on the DNA are not certain, so only TCRdb's listed CDR3 is given. This sequence joins TRBV19 and TRBJ1-1; the table gives TRBD1 as D, unverified against the DNA. The germline gives CDR1 LNHDA, CDR2 SQIVND (reference sequence). The CDR3 adds up to 14 amino acids, both ends counted. The CDR3 reads CASSIRARVGEAFF.

This clone was recorded only once. The chain recombines TRBV18 with TRBJ2-2; D uncertain. V gave up 2 bases and J gave up 1 base, with 5 bases separating them. This CDR3 region has 14 residues. From germline, CDR1 is KGHSH and CDR2 LQKENI. The CDR3 coding sequence is TGTGCCAGCTCACCAGGCCGGAACACCGGGGAGCTGTTTTTT. As protein: CASSPGRNTGELFF.

V is TRBV11-2 and J is TRBJ2-5, with 7 bases matching TRBD2. Per the germline V gene, CDR1 is SGHAT and CDR2 is FQNNGV. With 3 bases clipped from V and 5 bases from J, the junction kept 6 bases outside the gene matches. CDR3 length equals 14 residues. CDR3 sequence (DNA): TGTGCCAGCAGCTTGGGGAGGGGAGGCGAGACCCAGTACTTC. Its translation: CASSLGRGGETQYF. The full variable domain, completed using reference TRBV11-2 and TRBJ2-5, is EAGVAQSPRYKIIEKRQSVAFWCNPISGHATLYWYQQILGQGPKLLIQFQNNGVVDDSQLPKDRFSAERLKGVDSTLKIQPAKLEDSAVYLCASSLGRGGETQYFGPGTRLLVL.

The rearrangement uses TRBV4-2 and TRBJ1-1; D perhaps matches TRBD1 (5 bases). The CDR3 runs to 15 residues. V was trimmed by 3 bases and J by 6 bases, leaving 17 bases between them. Germline CDR1 LGHNA, CDR2 YNFKEQ. CDR3 in amino acids: CASSQVAQGGPEAFF. DNA for the CDR3: TGTGCCAGCAGCCAGGTGGCCCAGGGCGGTCCTGAAGCTTTCTTT.